These T cell receptor beta chains were read from a single sample in a study of post-analysis software for immune sequencing data. TCRdb redid the calling of the PCR reads with MiXCR, one entry per CDR3 protein. In the table there are approximately 690,000 distinct CDR3 sequences, 55% to 70% of which are singletons. Sequenced material: blood. These receptors originate from a girl aged 2-15 years with multiple sclerosis. Each CDR3 is given with its conserved first and last residue. D genes are given only for firm matches. Only some rows state a clone size, as once, few, many or a class for expanded clones.

v_gene,j_gene,d_gene,abundance,CDR3nt,CDR3aa
TRBV7-8,TRBJ1-5,NA,few,TGTGCCAGCAGCTGGGACATCCATCAGCCCCAGCATTTT,CASSWDIHQPQHF
TRBV6-5,TRBJ2-5,NA,NA,TGTGCCAGCAGATCTGAAAGGGCGGAGACCCAGTACTTC,CASRSERAETQYF
TRBV20-1,TRBJ2-7,NA,NA,TGCAGTGCTAGTGGGCTAGGGGGCTACGAGCAGTACTTC,CSASGLGGYEQYF
TRBV28,TRBJ2-1,TRBD2,NA,TGTGCCAGCAGGGGACTAGCGGGAGACTCCTCCTACAATGAGCAGTTCTTC,CASRGLAGDSSYNEQFF
TRBV3-1,TRBJ2-7,TRBD2,NA,TGTGCCAGCAGCCCGGACCCGGGACTAGCGCCCTACGAGCAGTACTTC,CASSPDPGLAPYEQYF
TRBV27,TRBJ2-7,NA,few,TGTGCCAGCACCCAATATAGGCGGGGTTCCGAGCAGTACTTC,CASTQYRRGSEQYF
TRBV6-6,TRBJ2-7,NA,NA,TGTGCCAGCAGTTCTATTCGGGGGGCGCCTGACGAGCAGTACTTC,CASSSIRGAPDEQYF
TRBV7-8,TRBJ2-7,TRBD2,few,TGTGCCAGCAGCACGACTAGCGGGGGATACGAGCAGTACTTC,CASSTTSGGYEQYF
TRBV20-1,TRBJ1-5,TRBD1,NA,TGCAGTGCCTCGACGGGGTTGGACAGGGGTCAGCCCCAGCATTTT,CSASTGLDRGQPQHF
TRBV6-6,TRBJ2-4,TRBD1,NA,TGTGCCAGCAGCGGACAGGGGGAGGCCAAAAACATTCAGTACTTC,CASSGQGEAKNIQYF
TRBV7-2,TRBJ2-5,TRBD2,NA,TGTGCCAGCAGCTTTTGGGGGGGGACGGAGACCCAGTACTTC,CASSFWGGTETQYF
TRBV20-1,TRBJ2-4,NA,NA,TGCAGTGCTAGCCCCCTCTCCGGGACGGTGTGGGAAAACATTCAGTACTTC,CSASPLSGTVWENIQYF
TRBV13,TRBJ2-1,TRBD2,NA,TGTGCCAGCAGCTTAGAAGTTGCGCGGGGGAGCTCCTACAATGAGCAGTTCTTC,CASSLEVARGSSYNEQFF
TRBV4-1,TRBJ2-1,TRBD2,NA,TGCGCCAGCAGCCCGGAGGGACTAGCTTGTAAGGAGCAGTTCTTC,CASSPEGLACKEQFF
TRBV7-2,TRBJ2-3,NA,few,TGTGCCAGCAGTTGGGAACGCGGTCGCACAGATACGCAGTATTTT,CASSWERGRTDTQYF
TRBV7-9,TRBJ1-5,NA,few,TGTGCCAGCAGCTTAGTCGGGGAGCCCCAGCATTTT,CASSLVGEPQHF
TRBV29-1,TRBJ2-5,TRBD2,NA,TGCAGCGTTGGCAGGACTAGTACGGGAGAGACCCAGTACTTC,CSVGRTSTGETQYF
TRBV5-1,TRBJ2-1,TRBD1,NA,TGCGCCAGCAATGACAGGGGCTCCTACAATGAGCAGTTCTTC,CASNDRGSYNEQFF
TRBV11-2,TRBJ2-5,NA,NA,TGTGCCAGCAGCTTAGATTCTGCCCTGGCGGAAGAGACCCAGTACTTC,CASSLDSALAEETQYF
TRBV7-9,TRBJ2-1,TRBD1,NA,TGTGCCAGCAGTCTCCCTATCGGGACAGGGCTCAATGAGCAGTTCTTC,CASSLPIGTGLNEQFF
TRBV28,TRBJ2-1,NA,NA,TGTGCCAGCAGCACCTTGAGGGGGGGGGCCTACAATGAGCAGTTCTTC,CASSTLRGGAYNEQFF
TRBV2,TRBJ1-4,TRBD1,NA,TGTGCCAGCAGGGACAGGGGCACTAATGAAAAACTGTTTTTT,CASRDRGTNEKLFF
TRBV30,TRBJ2-5,NA,NA,TGTGCCTGGAGTGTACAAGAGACCCAGTACTTC,CAWSVQETQYF
TRBV7-9,TRBJ2-1,NA,NA,TGTGCCAGCAGCTTCGTTGACAATGAGCAGTTCTTC,CASSFVDNEQFF
TRBV7-2,TRBJ2-3,TRBD2,few,TGTGCCAGCAGCTTACTTCTAGCGGGGGGCGTGCAGTATTTT,CASSLLLAGGVQYF
TRBV14,TRBJ2-5,NA,NA,TGTGCCAGCAGCCCCCCAGGGTGGATGAGGAAGACCCAGTACTTC,CASSPPGWMRKTQYF
TRBV7-3,TRBJ2-6,TRBD2,NA,TGTGCCAGCAGCTTTAGCGGGGCCTCTGGGGCCAACGTCCTGACTTTC,CASSFSGASGANVLTF
TRBV7-2,TRBJ2-7,TRBD2,NA,TGTGCCAGCAGCCTAACTAGCGGGGGACCTTACTACGAGCAGTACTTC,CASSLTSGGPYYEQYF
TRBV3-1,TRBJ2-1,NA,NA,TGTGCCACCGAGGGATCCTCCTACAATGAGCAGTTCTTC,CATEGSSYNEQFF
TRBV6-2/TRBV6-3,TRBJ2-3,NA,NA,TGTGCCAGCAGGGAGCAGACAGATACGCAGTATTTT,CASREQTDTQYF
TRBV5-1,TRBJ2-7,NA,NA,TGCGCCAGCAGCGATACAGGGGAGCAGTACTTC,CASSDTGEQYF
TRBV20-1,TRBJ2-7,NA,NA,TGCAGTGCTAACTTGGGGGGAGACGAGCAGTACTTC,CSANLGGDEQYF
TRBV20-1,TRBJ2-3,TRBD1,NA,TGCAGTGCAATGGACAGGGGATCGTCAGATACGCAGTATTTT,CSAMDRGSSDTQYF
TRBV27,TRBJ1-5,NA,NA,TGTGCCAGCAGTAGAGACACAGGGCCCAATCAGCCCCAGCATTTT,CASSRDTGPNQPQHF
TRBV12-5,TRBJ2-7,NA,once,TGTGCTAGTGGTTTGTCCCCGTCAGTCGCAGGTAGGCCTTTCTCCTACGAGCAGTACTTC,CASGLSPSVAGRPFSYEQYF
TRBV20-1,TRBJ2-5,NA,NA,TGCAGTGCTAGAGATTGGACCGGGGGCCAGTACTTC,CSARDWTGGQYF
TRBV12-3/TRBV12-4,TRBJ1-1,NA,NA,TGTGCCAGCAGTTTAAGGGGAGGCTCTGAAGCTTTCTTT,CASSLRGGSEAFF
TRBV29-1,TRBJ2-1,NA,many,TGCAGCGTAAACAATGAGCAGTTCTTC,CSVNNEQFF
TRBV11-2,TRBJ2-3,TRBD2,NA,TGTGCCAGCAGCCCAGCGGGACTAGCGGGAGGGTCCTCTTACACAGATACGCAGTATTTT,CASSPAGLAGGSSYTDTQYF
TRBV2,TRBJ2-7,NA,NA,TGTGCCAGCAGTGATAGTGTATCGAGGCGGGACGAGCAGTACTTC,CASSDSVSRRDEQYF
TRBV4-3,TRBJ1-2,NA,few,TGCGCCAGCAGCCTAGTATCCCGAGGCGGGGGGCGGAGGTATGGCTACACCTTC,CASSLVSRGGGRRYGYTF
TRBV29-1,TRBJ1-2,NA,NA,TGCAGCGCATCGCCCGGATCAGAGCCCCACGGCTACACCTTC,CSASPGSEPHGYTF
TRBV29-1,TRBJ2-5,NA,few,TGCAGCGTTGGCAGGGTTGCGGAGACCCAGTACTTC,CSVGRVAETQYF
TRBV5-1,TRBJ2-6,NA,few,TGCGCCAGCAGCTCCCCATGGGGGAGAGGGGCCAACGTCCTGACTTTC,CASSSPWGRGANVLTF
TRBV12-3/TRBV12-4,TRBJ1-4,NA,once,TGTGCCAGCAGTTTGGGGACCCCCACTAATGAAAAACTGTTTTTT,CASSLGTPTNEKLFF
TRBV11-2,TRBJ2-4,NA,NA,TGTGCCAGCAGCACCTGGGACAAATCCCGAAACATTCAGTACTTC,CASSTWDKSRNIQYF
TRBV29-1,TRBJ1-4,NA,NA,TGCAGCGCTAAAGACACGGTTAATGAAAAACTGTTTTTT,CSAKDTVNEKLFF
TRBV5-1,TRBJ2-5,TRBD2,NA,TGCGCCAGCAGCTATACTAGCGGGAGCCAAGAGACCCAGTACTTC,CASSYTSGSQETQYF
TRBV10-2,TRBJ1-4,TRBD1,NA,TGCGCCAGCAGTGAGAGACAGGGCGGTGAAAAACTGTTTTTT,CASSERQGGEKLFF
TRBV29-1,TRBJ2-1,NA,NA,TGCAGCGTCAAGGGTTCGACTAGTGCCTCGTACAATGAGCAGTTCTTC,CSVKGSTSASYNEQFF
TRBV29-1,TRBJ2-1,NA,NA,TGCAGCGTCACCAGGACGGAGAGCTCCTACAATGAGCAGTTCTTC,CSVTRTESSYNEQFF
TRBV5-1,TRBJ2-3,NA,NA,TGCGCCAGCAGCTCCGTTAGCGGTGGGGCCACAGATACGCAGTATTTT,CASSSVSGGATDTQYF
TRBV2,TRBJ2-1,NA,NA,TGTGCCAGCAGTGTGTGGGGGGAGCAGTTCTTC,CASSVWGEQFF
TRBV6-1,TRBJ1-5,NA,NA,TGTGCCAGCAGTGAAGTCTGGAGACAGGCCTCATATCAGCCCCAGCATTTT,CASSEVWRQASYQPQHF
TRBV11-2,TRBJ2-1,NA,NA,TGTGCCAGCAGCTTAGACTCCTACAGAAACTCCTACAATGAGCAGTTCTTC,CASSLDSYRNSYNEQFF
TRBV29-1,TRBJ2-7,NA,NA,TGCAGCGTTGAAGCTGCCTACGAGCAGTACTTC,CSVEAAYEQYF
TRBV5-1,TRBJ2-1,NA,many,TGCGCCAGCAGCTTGGGACAGTCCTACAATGAGCAGTTCTTC,CASSLGQSYNEQFF
TRBV5-4,TRBJ2-5,NA,NA,TGTGCCAGCAGCTTGGCGTCGGAAAATGAGCAGTACTTC,CASSLASENEQYF
TRBV6-5,TRBJ2-3,NA,NA,TGTGCCAGCAGTTACGACGCGGGGGATACGCAGTATTTT,CASSYDAGDTQYF
TRBV29-1,TRBJ2-7,TRBD2,once,TGCAGCGTTCGCGGGAGGGTCCACAATGAGCAGTACTTC,CSVRGRVHNEQYF